A selection of T cell receptor beta chains follows, all from one sample in a study of technical replicates of blood from several donors. Libraries were prepared by immunoSEQ multiplex PCR; TCRdb keeps only in-frame clonotypes and omits some of them. The repertoire holds about 83,000 clones, with 92% as singletons. Sequences were obtained from T cells isolated from PBMCs. These receptors all come from a human donor in good health. The CDR3 runs from the conserved cysteine through the conserved F or W. The order of the fields is J gene, CDR3 length, V gene, clone size, D gene, CDR3 protein, CDR3 DNA. D genes are given only for firm matches. Not all rows give a size; the values are once, few, many and, for expanded clones, a class.

j_gene: TRBJ1-2; len: 20; v_gene: TRBV12-5; abundance: once; d_gene: .; CDR3aa: CASGLVRTGGLPTNLDGYTF; CDR3nt: TGTGCTAGTGGTTTGGTACGAACAGGCGGCCTTCCTACCAACTTGGATGGCTACACCTTC
j_gene: TRBJ1-1; len: 15; v_gene: TRBV19; abundance: .; d_gene: TRBD1; CDR3aa: CASKIQGSGNTEAFF; CDR3nt: TGTGCCAGTAAAATACAGGGGAGCGGTAACACTGAAGCTTTCTTT
j_gene: TRBJ1-3; len: 16; v_gene: TRBV28; abundance: .; d_gene: .; CDR3aa: CASSYTVRRGGNTIYF; CDR3nt: TGTGCCAGCAGCTACACCGTGAGGCGTGGAGGAAACACCATATATTTT
j_gene: TRBJ2-7; len: 14; v_gene: TRBV13; abundance: .; d_gene: TRBD1; CDR3aa: CASSLGTGGSEQYF; CDR3nt: TGTGCCAGCAGCTTAGGGACAGGGGGTAGCGAGCAGTACTTC
j_gene: TRBJ1-1; len: 14; v_gene: TRBV6-6; abundance: .; d_gene: TRBD1; CDR3aa: CASREGTGFSEAFF; CDR3nt: TGTGCCAGCAGGGAAGGGACAGGGTTCTCTGAAGCTTTCTTT
j_gene: TRBJ2-7; len: 14; v_gene: TRBV6-1; abundance: few; d_gene: .; CDR3aa: CASAGAGALYEQYF; CDR3nt: TGTGCCAGCGCGGGGGCAGGGGCATTATACGAGCAGTACTTC
j_gene: TRBJ1-4; len: 15; v_gene: TRBV14; abundance: .; d_gene: .; CDR3aa: CASSQSQGMGEKLFF; CDR3nt: TGTGCCAGCAGCCAAAGTCAGGGGATGGGTGAAAAACTGTTTTTT
j_gene: TRBJ1-2; len: 14; v_gene: TRBV11-3; abundance: .; d_gene: .; CDR3aa: CASSPGGQLYGYTF; CDR3nt: TGTGCCAGCAGCCCGGGTGGACAGCTCTATGGCTACACCTTC
j_gene: TRBJ2-1; len: 18; v_gene: TRBV14; abundance: .; d_gene: TRBD2; CDR3aa: CASSQGPSGRKLRGEQFF; CDR3nt: TGTGCCAGCAGCCAAGGTCCTAGCGGGAGGAAGCTGCGGGGTGAGCAGTTCTTC
j_gene: TRBJ2-2; len: 15; v_gene: TRBV30; abundance: once; d_gene: TRBD1; CDR3aa: CAWTGQGVHTGELFF; CDR3nt: TGTGCCTGGACAGGACAGGGGGTTCACACCGGGGAGCTGTTTTTT
j_gene: TRBJ1-3; len: 15; v_gene: TRBV28; abundance: .; d_gene: TRBD1; CDR3aa: CASSPGGADGNTIYF; CDR3nt: TGTGCCAGCAGCCCAGGGGGCGCCGACGGAAACACCATATATTTT
j_gene: TRBJ1-5; len: 14; v_gene: TRBV6-1; abundance: .; d_gene: .; CDR3aa: CASRGFGSNQPQHF; CDR3nt: TGTGCCAGCCGGGGATTCGGGAGCAATCAGCCCCAGCATTTT
j_gene: TRBJ1-2; len: 13; v_gene: TRBV6-5; abundance: .; d_gene: .; CDR3aa: CASRTIRGDGYTF; CDR3nt: TGTGCCAGCAGAACGATTCGAGGAGATGGCTACACCTTC
j_gene: TRBJ1-1; len: 14; v_gene: TRBV11-2; abundance: .; d_gene: .; CDR3aa: CASSFRQWNTEAFF; CDR3nt: TGTGCCAGCAGCTTTCGACAGTGGAACACTGAAGCTTTCTTT
j_gene: TRBJ2-5; len: 16; v_gene: TRBV2; abundance: .; d_gene: .; CDR3aa: CASTEIRQAYQETQYF; CDR3nt: TGTGCCAGCACAGAAATCAGACAGGCGTACCAAGAGACCCAGTACTTC
j_gene: TRBJ1-1; len: 13; v_gene: TRBV9; abundance: once; d_gene: .; CDR3aa: CASSRTVNTEAFF; CDR3nt: TGTGCCAGCAGCCGGACAGTCAACACTGAAGCTTTCTTT
j_gene: TRBJ1-1; len: 13; v_gene: TRBV29-1; abundance: .; d_gene: .; CDR3aa: CSTSGIRTSEAFF; CDR3nt: TGCAGCACCTCCGGGATCCGTACATCAGAAGCTTTCTTT
j_gene: TRBJ1-4; len: 11; v_gene: TRBV30; abundance: .; d_gene: .; CDR3aa: CAWSVGGKLFF; CDR3nt: TGTGCCTGGAGTGTAGGGGGAAAACTGTTTTTT
j_gene: TRBJ2-1; len: 14; v_gene: TRBV28; abundance: .; d_gene: .; CDR3aa: CASGTIQRGDEQFF; CDR3nt: TGTGCCAGCGGGACTATCCAAAGGGGGGATGAGCAGTTCTTC
j_gene: TRBJ2-7; len: 15; v_gene: TRBV5-1; abundance: once; d_gene: TRBD2; CDR3aa: CASSLLAVPSYEQYF; CDR3nt: TGCGCCAGCAGCTTGCTAGCGGTTCCCTCCTACGAGCAGTACTTC
j_gene: TRBJ1-5; len: 15; v_gene: TRBV19; abundance: .; d_gene: .; CDR3aa: CASSITLAGNWPQHF; CDR3nt: TGTGCCAGTAGTATCACCCTCGCGGGGAACTGGCCCCAGCATTTT
j_gene: TRBJ2-3; len: 15; v_gene: TRBV5-8; abundance: .; d_gene: TRBD1; CDR3aa: CASSGTGRSTDTQYF; CDR3nt: TGTGCCAGCAGCGGGACAGGGCGTAGCACAGATACGCAGTATTTT
j_gene: TRBJ2-1; len: 16; v_gene: TRBV29-1; abundance: once; d_gene: TRBD2; CDR3aa: CSVVPPTSRGDNEQFF; CDR3nt: TGCAGCGTCGTCCCACCGACTAGCAGAGGGGACAATGAGCAGTTCTTC
j_gene: TRBJ2-1; len: 17; v_gene: TRBV5-1; abundance: .; d_gene: TRBD1; CDR3aa: CASSLEWGQGTHNEQFF; CDR3nt: TGCGCCAGCAGCTTGGAGTGGGGACAGGGTACACACAATGAGCAGTTCTTC
j_gene: TRBJ2-7; len: 13; v_gene: TRBV6-1; abundance: .; d_gene: TRBD1; CDR3aa: CASSWDSTYEQYF; CDR3nt: TGTGCCAGCAGTTGGGACAGCACCTACGAGCAGTACTTC
j_gene: TRBJ1-1; len: 13; v_gene: TRBV7-8; abundance: .; d_gene: .; CDR3aa: CAVRGGENTEAFF; CDR3nt: TGTGCGGTGCGTGGAGGGGAGAACACTGAAGCTTTCTTT
j_gene: TRBJ2-3; len: 14; v_gene: TRBV5-6; abundance: .; d_gene: .; CDR3aa: CASSLGGRSDTQYF; CDR3nt: TGTGCCAGCAGCCTCGGGGGGCGGTCAGATACGCAGTATTTT
j_gene: TRBJ2-7; len: 12; v_gene: TRBV7-9; abundance: few; d_gene: .; CDR3aa: CASSLAGQEQYF; CDR3nt: TGTGCCAGCAGCTTAGCGGGGCAAGAGCAGTACTTC
j_gene: TRBJ2-3; len: 17; v_gene: TRBV11-3; abundance: .; d_gene: .; CDR3aa: CASSLEPGLESTDTQYF; CDR3nt: TGTGCCAGCAGCTTAGAACCGGGACTGGAATCCACAGATACGCAGTATTTT
j_gene: TRBJ2-1; len: 15; v_gene: TRBV5-1; abundance: .; d_gene: TRBD1; CDR3aa: CASSPGQTAHNEQFF; CDR3nt: TGCGCCAGCAGCCCGGGACAGACTGCTCACAATGAGCAGTTCTTC
j_gene: TRBJ2-3; len: 13; v_gene: TRBV7-8; abundance: .; d_gene: .; CDR3aa: CASSLILADTQYF; CDR3nt: TGTGCCAGCAGCTTAATCCTTGCGGATACGCAGTATTTT
j_gene: TRBJ1-2; len: 15; v_gene: TRBV9; abundance: .; d_gene: .; CDR3aa: CASSDHGSENYGYTF; CDR3nt: TGTGCCAGCAGCGACCACGGCTCGGAGAACTATGGCTACACCTTC
j_gene: TRBJ2-4; len: 15; v_gene: TRBV4-1; abundance: once; d_gene: .; CDR3aa: CASSQAGSAKNIQYF; CDR3nt: TGCGCCAGCAGCCAGGCGGGGAGCGCCAAAAACATTCAGTACTTC
j_gene: TRBJ2-2; len: 18; v_gene: TRBV19; abundance: .; d_gene: TRBD1; CDR3aa: CASSILAAGTGSRGELFF; CDR3nt: TGTGCCAGTAGTATTTTGGCGGCCGGGACAGGGTCCAGGGGGGAGCTGTTTTTT
j_gene: TRBJ1-2; len: 11; v_gene: TRBV7-8; abundance: .; d_gene: .; CDR3aa: CASSSRGAYAF; CDR3nt: TGTGCCAGCAGCTCTCGGGGGGCTTACGCCTTC
j_gene: TRBJ2-1; len: 14; v_gene: TRBV6-1; abundance: .; d_gene: TRBD1; CDR3aa: CASSEPPGGNEQFF; CDR3nt: TGTGCCAGCAGTGAACCTCCAGGGGGCAATGAGCAGTTCTTC
j_gene: TRBJ1-1; len: 13; v_gene: TRBV6-1; abundance: .; d_gene: .; CDR3aa: CASTGRDYTEAFF; CDR3nt: TGTGCCAGCACAGGCAGGGACTACACTGAAGCTTTCTTT
j_gene: TRBJ1-2; len: 12; v_gene: TRBV11-2; abundance: .; d_gene: .; CDR3aa: CASSPRVGGYTF; CDR3nt: TGTGCCAGCAGCCCCCGGGTGGGTGGCTACACCTTC
j_gene: TRBJ1-1; len: 14; v_gene: TRBV28; abundance: .; d_gene: .; CDR3aa: CASSFGDLTGEAFF; CDR3nt: TGTGCCAGCAGTTTCGGAGACCTGACGGGTGAAGCTTTCTTT
j_gene: TRBJ2-7; len: 14; v_gene: TRBV7-4; abundance: .; d_gene: .; CDR3aa: CASSFRGLSYEQYF; CDR3nt: TGTGCCAGCAGCTTCAGGGGTCTTTCCTACGAGCAGTACTTC
j_gene: TRBJ2-7; len: 13; v_gene: TRBV2; abundance: .; d_gene: .; CDR3aa: CASAGGQHYEQYF; CDR3nt: TGTGCCAGCGCCGGGGGACAGCACTACGAGCAGTACTTC